The clone carrying this T cell receptor beta chain was detected a few times. Its antigen is as yet unknown. While unrecorded immune exposures were likely, the donors were nominally healthy when sampled. The sample originates from a study of cytomegalovirus exposure and HLA in healthy donors. General study results and limits: Analyzed later, most CMV-associated TCR beta chains appeared HLA-restricted. In vitro assays verified that a few CMV-associated chains recognized CMV antigens specifically.

Germline-derived CDR1 and CDR2 are KGHSH and LQKENI. This CDR3 has 14 amino acids. The V and J ends lost 5 bases and 5 bases respectively, with 13 bases between them. Vbeta (60) and Jbeta (13) primers were used in the PCR. Sequencing used immunoSEQ multiplex PCR; TCRdb keeps in-frame clones, though not all of them. This sample carries under 200,000 clones, about 77% of them seen once, and the ten largest clones take less than 6%. The chain has TRBV18 and TRBJ1-5, with D maybe TRBD1 (6 bases). The sequence was obtained from a woman in her 30s in good health and CMV-seropositive. The sample consisted of PBMCs. As DNA, the CDR3 is TGTGCCAGCTCAACGGACAGATCCTATCAGCCCCAGCATTTT. Amino acids: CASSTDRSYQPQHF. Looking up the rest from reference TRBV18 and TRBJ1-5 gives the full variable domain: NAGVMQNPRHLVRRRGQEARLRCSPMKGHSHVYWYRQLPEEGLKFMVYLQKENIIDESGMPKERFSAEFPKEGPSILRIQQVVRGDSAAYFCASSTDRSYQPQHFGDGTRLSIL.